This record covers a single T cell receptor beta chain. Its antigen is not known. This specimen comes from a study of T cells after yellow fever vaccination. Germline-derived CDR1 and CDR2 are MNHNY and SVGAGI (reference sequence). The CDR3 sequence is 13 residues long. V was clipped by 2 bases and J by 6 bases, with 7 bases between them. MiXCR was run by TCRdb on the 5' RACE reads, yielding one entry per CDR3 protein. The top ten clones hold under 3.5% of a sample with 200,000 to 250,000 distinct CDR3 sequences, 3% to 4% of them seen once. General observations from the study: FACS-sorted repertoires could harbor abundant contaminating bulk-population clonotypes.

This receptor was obtained from a man younger than 35 who received the YFV17D yellow fever vaccine. The source was CD4+ T cells sorted from PBMCs, collected 10 days after the yellow fever booster vaccination. The V call is TRBV6-6, the J call TRBJ2-2; D remains ambiguous. This CDR3 is CASSYRRAGELFF. CDR3 nucleotide sequence: TGTGCCAGCAGTTACCGCCGGGCCGGGGAGCTGTTTTTT.